This T cell receptor (beta chain) was captured by sequencing in a study of T-cell reconstitution after alpha-beta-depleted transplantation in children. This clonotype came up a few times. A library of TCRbeta sequences, prepared with unique molecular identifiers, was generated. Using its own MiXCR run on the PCR reads, TCRdb lists one record per CDR3 protein. This sample has 90,000 to 100,000 distinct CDR3 sequences, with more than 9% found just once. CDR1 MGHRA and CDR2 YSYEKL come from the germline V gene. This CDR3 is built from 13 residues. V dropped 3 bases and J dropped 6 bases, with 11 bases sitting between them.

This chain links TRBV4-1 with TRBJ2-5; D not resolved. The receptor was isolated from a human donor who donated a stem cell graft to a child with inherited bone marrow failure. The starting material was PBMCs from the stem cell graft donor, obtained from the stem cell graft. As DNA, the CDR3 is TGCGCCAGCAGCCAGATTAACGACAAGACCCAGTACTTC. This encodes CASSQINDKTQYF.